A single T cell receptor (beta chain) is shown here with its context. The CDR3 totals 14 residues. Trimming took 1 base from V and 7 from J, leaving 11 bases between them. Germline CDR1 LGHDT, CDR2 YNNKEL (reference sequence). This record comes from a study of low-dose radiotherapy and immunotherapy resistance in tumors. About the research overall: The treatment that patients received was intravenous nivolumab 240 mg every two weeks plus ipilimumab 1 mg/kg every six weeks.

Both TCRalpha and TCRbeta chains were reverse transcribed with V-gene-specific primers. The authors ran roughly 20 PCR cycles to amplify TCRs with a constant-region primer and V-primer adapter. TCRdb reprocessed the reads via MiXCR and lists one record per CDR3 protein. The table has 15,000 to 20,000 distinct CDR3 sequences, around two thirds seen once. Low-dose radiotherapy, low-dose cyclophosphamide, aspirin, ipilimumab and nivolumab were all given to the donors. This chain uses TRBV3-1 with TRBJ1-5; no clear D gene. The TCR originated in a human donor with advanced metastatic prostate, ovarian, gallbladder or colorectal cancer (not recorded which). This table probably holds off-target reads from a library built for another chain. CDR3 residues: CASSQGGSVQPQHF. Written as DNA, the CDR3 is TGTGCCAGCAGCCAAGGTGGGTCGGTCCAGCCCCAGCATTTT.